The sequence of this TCR beta chain was determined in a study of CD8+CD57+ T cells in acquired aplastic anemia. About the study: Sorting CD4+ and CD8+ cells gave DNA averaging roughly 3.2 ug. Where healthy donors were concerned, CD4+ cells averaged about 11 million reads.

The study's findings and limits: CD8+ Simpson's diversity did not differ significantly between patients and controls.

Germline lookup yields CDR1 MNHEY and CDR2 SMNVEV (reference sequence). Trimming shortened V by 3 bases and J by 0 bases, and 21 bases separated the two germline ends. There are 20 residues in the CDR3. CDR3 and TCR beta VDJ profiling relied on a genomic DNA template. One entry per CDR3 protein results from TCRdb running MiXCR on the reads. The sample yields under 250,000 distinct CDR3 sequences, 34% seen once. As regards this clonotype: The antigen is not known.

The sample taken for sequencing was sorted CD4+, CD8+, or CD8+CD57+ T cells (not recorded which) from PBMCs. The origin of this receptor is a human donor in good health, serving as a control. The J gene is TRBJ2-6, the V gene TRBV27, with no clear D. This CDR3 reads CASSFYGLYSLASGANVLTF. In DNA, the CDR3 is TGTGCCAGCAGTTTTTATGGGTTGTACAGTCTCGCCTCTGGGGCCAACGTCCTGACTTTC. Together with reference TRBV27 and TRBJ2-6, the CDR3 gives the full variable domain: EAQVTQNPRYLITVTGKKLTVTCSQNMNHEYMSWYRQDPGLGLRQIYYSMNVEVTDKGDVPEGYKVSRKEKRNFPLILESPSPNQTSLYFCASSFYGLYSLASGANVLTFGAGSRLTVL.